This TCR beta chain appears in the sequencing data of a study of blood T cell repertoires in COVID-19. Study overall: There were acute and convalescent COVID-19 samples, and they came from the United States, Italy and Spain. PBMCs, B-cell-depleted T cells, or T cells provided the cDNA or gDNA that made up the material.

In the source study's methods: Amplification of reference gene primers was used by the study to estimate nucleated cell counts. The table came from immunoSEQ multiplex PCR; TCRdb's copy has only in-frame clones and leaves some out. Clone size and V and J calls were adopted from that table, with D and trimming inferred from the DNA. The data show approximately 100,000 clones, with 85% to 90% seen just once and approximately 14% held by the top ten. Trimming shortened V by 1 base and J by 4 bases, and 7 bases separated the two germline ends. Germline V CDR1 and CDR2: LGHDT, YNNKEL (reference sequence). The CDR3 has 13 amino acids.

The receptor was isolated from a woman in her seventies with acute or convalescent COVID-19. The chain recombines TRBV3-1 (or the pseudogene TRBV3-2) with TRBJ1-2; D is unresolved. Sequencing was carried out using peripheral blood. The CDR3 DNA reads as TGTGCCAGCAGCCAAGCAGGCCTCTATGGCTACACCTTC. Encoded protein: CASSQAGLYGYTF.